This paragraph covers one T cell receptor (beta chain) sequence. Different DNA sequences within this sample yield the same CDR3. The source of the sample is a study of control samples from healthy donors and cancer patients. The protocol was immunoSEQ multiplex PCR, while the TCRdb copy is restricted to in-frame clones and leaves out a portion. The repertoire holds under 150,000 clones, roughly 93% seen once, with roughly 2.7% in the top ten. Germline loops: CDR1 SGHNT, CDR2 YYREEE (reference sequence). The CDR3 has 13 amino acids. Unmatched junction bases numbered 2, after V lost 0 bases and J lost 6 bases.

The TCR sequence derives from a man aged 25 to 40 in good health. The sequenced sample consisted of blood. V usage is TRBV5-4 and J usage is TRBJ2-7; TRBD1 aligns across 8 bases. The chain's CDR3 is CASSLGTGREQYF. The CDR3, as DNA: TGTGCCAGCAGCTTGGGGACAGGGCGCGAGCAGTACTTC.